This record concerns one TCR beta chain sequence. The antigen remains undetermined. This sample is part of a study of shared clonotypes between healthy human individuals. Whole-study findings and limits: Large sequencing depth failed to make sorted-subset sequencing complete, rarefaction showed.

The protocol was immunoSEQ multiplex PCR, while the TCRdb copy is restricted to in-frame clones and leaves out a portion. Of over a million clones in the sample, roughly 96% were seen once. Sequenced sample: naive CD4+ T cells sorted from blood. Subset meaning: CD45RA+ positively selected. The receptor was isolated from a man aged 30 to 39 in good health.

Written as DNA, the CDR3 is TGTGCCAGCAGTTACTACTGGACAGGGAGCTACGAGCAGTACTTC. Its protein product is CASSYYWTGSYEQYF. The gene calls are TRBV6-6 and TRBJ2-7, with 8 bases aligning to TRBD1. The CDR3 spans 15 residues. J gave up 3 bases and V 1 base, and 5 bases lay outside the gene matches. From germline, CDR1 is MNHNY and CDR2 SVGAGI (reference sequence).